The 3 T cell receptor beta chains listed next were all sequenced from one sample in a study of shared clonotypes between healthy human individuals. Produced via immunoSEQ multiplex PCR; TCRdb's table is partial and in-frame only. The sample includes a few hundred thousand clones, less than 80% of them seen just once. Sequenced material: PBMCs. The source is a woman between 35 and 50 years old in good health. Some clones in this sample may be carry-over from other donors' samples.

Points on this clone: A far larger clone is one base from this, pointing to a likely read error. The same CDR3 is also encoded by other DNA sequences in this sample. V is TRBV29-1 and J is TRBJ2-1; TRBD1 or TRBD2 may be the D gene (5 bases each). The germline V gene has CDR1 SQVTM and CDR2 ANQGSEA. CDR3 size: 11 residues. In DNA, the CDR3 is TGCAGTGGGGGTCGTTCGGGTGAGCAGTTCTTC. Amino acids: CSGGRSGEQFF.

This chain links TRBV5-4 with TRBJ2-7; 11 bases line up with TRBD1. The CDR3 has 15 amino acids. With V trimmed by 4 bases and J by 5 bases, 8 bases remained unmatched. Germline V gene lookup returns CDR1 SGHNT and CDR2 YYREEE (reference sequence). The CDR3: CASSVTGTGGNEQYF. The CDR3 DNA follows: TGTGCCAGCAGCGTAACCGGGACAGGGGGAAACGAGCAGTACTTC.

The V and J genes are TRBV13 and TRBJ2-5; TRBD2 might be the D (6 bases). This CDR3 is 14 amino acids long. Germline-derived CDR1 and CDR2 are PRHDT and FYEKMQ (reference sequence). The ends were cut back, 6 bases at V and 4 bases at J, with 15 bases in the middle. Here the CDR3 reads CASSLPGEGETQYF. CDR3 DNA sequence: TGTGCCAGCAGTTTACCGGGAGAGGGAGAGACCCAGTACTTC.